The next 32 T cell receptor beta chains were all read from a single sample in a study of T cell responses to AZD1222 COVID-19 vaccine. TCRdb keeps only in-frame clones here, not all; method: immunoSEQ multiplex PCR. The table has about 120,000 clones, around 84% seen once. The material sequenced was peripheral blood, taken on day 0 of AZD1222 vaccination. Receptors were obtained from an adult in good health.

The chain's CDR3 is CASSYDNRGNQPQHF. The CDR3 DNA is TGTGCCAGCAGTTACGATAACAGGGGCAATCAGCCCCAGCATTTT. The rearrangement joins TRBV6-5 to TRBJ1-5, with D tentatively TRBD1 (6 bases). The CDR3 spans 15 residues. With 2 bases removed from V and 2 bases from J, the gap between germline ends came to 10 bases. Germline values: CDR1 MNHEY, CDR2 SVGAGI.

The gene calls are TRBV18 and TRBJ2-3, with a tentative D call TRBD2 (6 bases). Trimming left V 0 bases short and J 0 bases short, with 7 bases between. Germline V CDR1 and CDR2: KGHSH, LQKENI. The CDR3 spans 15 residues. The chain's CDR3 is CASSPPGGSTDTQYF. The CDR3 DNA follows: TGTGCCAGCTCACCACCCGGGGGAAGCACAGATACGCAGTATTTT. Full variable domain (missing parts from reference TRBV18 and TRBJ2-3): NAGVMQNPRHLVRRRGQEARLRCSPMKGHSHVYWYRQLPEEGLKFMVYLQKENIIDESGMPKERFSAEFPKEGPSILRIQQVVRGDSAAYFCASSPPGGSTDTQYFGPGTRLTVL.

This clone was picked up a small number of times. The chain combines TRBV5-6 with TRBJ2-2; tentative D call: TRBD2 (6 bases). Trimming left V 1 base short and J 6 bases short, with 10 bases between. Germline loops: CDR1 SGHDT, CDR2 YYEEEE. The CDR3 runs to 14 residues. The CDR3 region has the DNA TGTGCCAGCAGCTTGATTCCGGGGGCCGGGGAGCTGTTTTTT. Its protein is CASSLIPGAGELFF.

The chain has TRBV18 and TRBJ2-2; tentatively, D is TRBD2 (5 bases). Trimming stripped 0 bases from V and 4 bases from J, with 9 bases between. The CDR3 spans 15 residues. Germline loops: CDR1 KGHSH, CDR2 LQKENI. CDR3 sequence reads: CASSPPVAGTGELFF. CDR3 sequence (DNA): TGTGCCAGCTCACCACCGGTGGCGGGCACCGGGGAGCTGTTTTTT.

This clone is a singleton in its sample. This chain uses TRBV4-3 with TRBJ1-1; unclear D gene. This CDR3 is 15 amino acids long. Trimming stripped 0 bases from V and 1 base from J, with 9 bases between. Germline V lookup: CDR1 LGHNA, CDR2 YSLEER. CDR3 DNA sequence: TGCGCCAGCAGCCAAGAACCCCGCTGGAACACTGAAGCTTTCTTT. Its protein is CASSQEPRWNTEAFF.

The V and J genes are TRBV14 and TRBJ2-7, with D uncertain. The V and J ends lost 1 base and 4 bases respectively, with 5 bases between them. Per the germline V gene, CDR1 is SGHDN and CDR2 is FVKESK. The CDR3 extends over 12 amino acids. CDR3 protein: CASSQARYEQYF. The DNA for the CDR3 is TGTGCCAGCAGCCAAGCAAGGTACGAGCAGTACTTC. Full variable domain (outside the CDR3, taken from reference TRBV14 and TRBJ2-7): EAGVTQFPSHSVIEKGQTVTLRCDPISGHDNLYWYRRVMGKEIKFLLHFVKESKQDESGMPNNRFLAERTGGTYSTLKVQPAELEDSGVYFCASSQARYEQYFGPGTRLTVT.

The CDR3 protein is CASSLAVGNTEAFF. CDR3 bases: TGTGCCAGCAGCCTGGCTGTGGGGAACACTGAAGCTTTCTTT. The genes are TRBV5-4 and TRBJ1-1; D gene ambiguous. Trimming shortened V by 4 bases and J by 1 base, and 11 bases separated the two germline ends. Germline V CDR1 and CDR2: SGHNT, YYREEE (reference sequence). The CDR3 totals 14 residues.

The V call is TRBV10-1, the J call TRBJ2-7; 10 bases fit TRBD2. From germline, CDR1 is WNHNN and CDR2 SYGVQD (reference sequence). V lost 9 bases to trimming and J lost 6 bases; unmatched junction nucleotides: 8. The CDR3 has 13 amino acids. The CDR3 is CARKGLARREQYF. CDR3 bases: TGCGCCAGAAAGGGACTAGCGAGGCGCGAGCAGTACTTC.

V usage is TRBV3-1 (or the pseudogene TRBV3-2) and J usage is TRBJ2-2; 7 positions agree with TRBD2. Germline CDR1 and CDR2: LGHDT and YNNKEL (reference sequence). The CDR3 runs 15 residues. V lost 5 bases, J lost 6 bases, and 9 bases stayed unmatched. The CDR3 nucleotides are TGTGCCAGCAGCGAACGACTAGCTGTCGCCGGGGAGCTGTTTTTT. This sequence encodes CASSERLAVAGELFF.

This clone was seen only once. V and J are TRBV9 and TRBJ1-4, with 9 bases identical to TRBD1. CDR1 SGDLS and CDR2 YYNGEE come from the germline V gene. The CDR3 contains 17 residues. V gave up 3 bases and J gave up 0 bases; unmatched junction bases: 6. DNA for the CDR3: TGTGCCAGCAGCGCCGGACAGGGGCCCTCAACTAATGAAAAACTGTTTTTT. Its translation: CASSAGQGPSTNEKLFF.

CDR3 sequence: CASSARTASYGYTF. For the CDR3, the DNA is TGTGCCAGCAGCGCCCGGACAGCCTCCTATGGCTACACCTTC. The rearrangement joins TRBV7-9 to TRBJ1-2; D may be TRBD1 (6 bases). The CDR3 has 14 amino acids. V was trimmed by 5 bases and J by 4 bases, leaving 14 bases between them. CDR1 is SEHNR and CDR2 is FQNEAQ in the germline V gene (reference sequence). Full variable domain (outside the CDR3, taken from reference TRBV7-9 and TRBJ1-2): DTGVSQNPRHKITKRGQNVTFRCDPISEHNRLYWYRQTLGQGPEFLTYFQNEAQLEKSRLLSDRFSAERPKGSFSTLEIQRTEQGDSAMYLCASSARTASYGYTFGSGTRLTVV.

The chain is built from TRBV5-1 and TRBJ1-5, with D tentatively TRBD1 (6 bases). Germline-derived CDR1 and CDR2 are SGHRS and YFSETQ. V was shortened by 4 bases and J by 5 bases, with 10 bases between the two germline ends. The CDR3 is 13 residues long. CDR3 nucleotide sequence: TGCGCCAGCAGCGTGGACAGTGATCAGCCCCAGCATTTT. This sequence encodes CASSVDSDQPQHF.

This chain links TRBV12-3 or TRBV12-4 with TRBJ1-1; possible D gene TRBD1, 6 bases. This CDR3 has 12 residues. Trimming cost V 5 bases and J 3 bases, with 7 bases left between them. CDR3 DNA sequence: TGTGCCAGCAGTCAGGGGTACACTGAAGCTTTCTTT. Translating it yields CASSQGYTEAFF.

In this sample, this clone turned up once. The rearrangement links TRBV4-3 to TRBJ1-1, with 10 bases that match TRBD1. The CDR3 spans 16 residues. The V gene end was trimmed by 0 bases and the J gene end by 7 bases; junction bases not matched to a gene: 8. CDR1 is LGHNA, CDR2 YSLEER, per germline. CDR3 loop: CASSQDPGQGRLEAFF. In DNA form, the CDR3 reads TGCGCCAGCAGCCAAGACCCGGGACAGGGGAGACTTGAAGCTTTCTTT.

The gene calls are TRBV15 and TRBJ2-7; TRBD1 or TRBD2 may be the D gene (5 bases each). CDR3 size: 15 residues. Trimming took off 5 bases at V and 2 bases at J, with 16 bases between the two ends. CDR1 and CDR2 from the germline V gene are LNHNV and YYDKDF (reference sequence). The CDR3 region has the DNA TGTGCCACCAGCTCGGGACCACGAACGCCCTACGAGCAGTACTTC. Translating gives CATSSGPRTPYEQYF. Supplemented by reference TRBV15 and TRBJ2-7, the full variable domain reads DAMVIQNPRYQVTQFGKPVTLSCSQTLNHNVMYWYQQKSSQAPKLLFHYYDKDFNNEADTPDNFQSRRPNTSFCFLDIRSPGLGDTAMYLCATSSGPRTPYEQYFGPGTRLTVT.

V and J are TRBV21-1 and TRBJ1-4; TRBD1 is the table's D call and was not checked against the DNA. TRBV21-1 is annotated as a pseudogene. This CDR3 has 15 amino acids. The CDR3 protein is CASTPCPTGNEKLFF. CDR3 in DNA: TGTGCCAGCACCCCTTGCCCGACAGGGAATGAAAAACTGTTTTTT.

The chain links TRBV11-2 to TRBJ2-7; D ambiguous. Trimming took off 1 base at V and 3 bases at J, with 10 bases between the two ends. Germline V gene sequence: CDR1 SGHAT, CDR2 FQNNGV. The CDR3 extends over 14 amino acids. The CDR3 loop reads CASSLGPFDYEQYF. The CDR3 DNA reads as TGTGCCAGCAGCTTAGGCCCGTTCGACTACGAGCAGTACTTC.

The chain combines TRBV3-1 (or the pseudogene TRBV3-2) with TRBJ2-7; a weak D match, TRBD2 (5 bases). The CDR3 has 14 amino acids. The ends were cut back, 5 bases at V and 0 bases at J, with 11 bases in the middle. Germline V lookup: CDR1 LGHDT, CDR2 YNNKEL (reference sequence). This CDR3 reads CASSTDYSSYEQYF. The CDR3 DNA reads TGTGCCAGCAGCACCGACTATAGCTCCTACGAGCAGTACTTC.

The V gene is TRBV15, the J gene TRBJ1-5; D is unclear. This CDR3 is 16 amino acids long. V lost 4 bases, J lost 2 bases, and 15 bases lay in between. The germline V gene encodes CDR1 LNHNV and CDR2 YYDKDF (reference sequence). CDR3 nucleotides: TGTGCCACCAGCAAACCCACGGTGTTAGGCAATCAGCCCCAGCATTTT. This gives the protein CATSKPTVLGNQPQHF.

The gene calls are TRBV9 and TRBJ1-6; D is uncertain. Between the trimmed V and J ends, which lost 0 bases and 3 bases, there was a span of 7 bases. The CDR3 covers 15 residues. Germline V gene sequence: CDR1 SGDLS, CDR2 YYNGEE. The CDR3 loop is CASSVDSYYNSPLHF. The CDR3 region has the DNA TGTGCCAGCAGCGTAGACAGCTACTATAATTCACCCCTCCACTTT.

This clone was detected a few times. The chain has TRBV28 and TRBJ1-5, with TRBD1 matching over 9 bases. With 6 bases clipped from V and 7 bases from J, the junction kept 7 bases outside the gene matches. This CDR3 contains 14 residues. Germline lookup yields CDR1 MDHEN and CDR2 SYDVKM. The CDR3 reads CASRVTGGWQPQHF. DNA of the CDR3: TGTGCCAGCAGGGTTACAGGGGGCTGGCAGCCCCAGCATTTT.

The gene calls are TRBV9 and TRBJ1-2; 7 nucleotides align to TRBD1. V dropped 6 bases and J dropped 7; count of bases not matched to a gene: 9. Looked up from germline, CDR1 is SGDLS and CDR2 is YYNGEE. This CDR3 is 13 amino acids long. The chain's CDR3 is CASTNDRVAGYTF. CDR3 sequence (DNA): TGTGCCAGCACCAACGACAGGGTGGCTGGCTACACCTTC.

The V gene is TRBV15, the J gene TRBJ2-5, with a tentative D call TRBD1 (6 bases). Germline CDR1 and CDR2: LNHNV and YYDKDF (reference sequence). The V gene lost 0 bases and the J gene lost 5 bases, with 10 bases spanning the gap. CDR3 length: 14 amino acids. CDR3 protein: CATSRDRGLETQYF. The CDR3 region has the DNA TGTGCCACCAGCAGAGATAGGGGGTTGGAGACCCAGTACTTC.

V usage is TRBV5-1 and J usage is TRBJ1-1; D is perhaps TRBD1 (6 bases). V was pared by 2 bases and J by 1 base, with 9 bases between. The CDR3 contains 14 residues. Germline loops: CDR1 SGHRS, CDR2 YFSETQ. The CDR3 loop reads CASSLTTGNTEAFF. The CDR3 coding sequence is TGCGCCAGCAGCTTAACGACAGGGAACACTGAAGCTTTCTTT.

This clone has a single count. The chain links TRBV28 to TRBJ2-7; 7 positions match TRBD1. The CDR3 spans 15 residues. The germline gives CDR1 MDHEN, CDR2 SYDVKM. V shed 6 bases and J 7 bases; nucleotides not matched to a gene: 15. CDR3 in DNA: TGTGCCAGCAGCCCCGACAGGGTAAAGCGGTGGGAGCAGTACTTC. Its translation is CASSPDRVKRWEQYF.

A few counts support this clone. This sequence joins TRBV4-1 and TRBJ1-6, with D unresolved. V lost 1 base and J lost 7, with 5 bases in between. The germline CDR1 and CDR2 sequences are MGHRA and YSYEKL. The CDR3 loop spans 13 amino acids. The CDR3 spells CASSQARNSPLHF. The CDR3 DNA sequence: TGCGCCAGCAGCCAAGCAAGGAATTCACCCCTCCACTTT.

This chain joins TRBV10-3 and TRBJ2-3, with TRBD1 identical over 9 bases. V shed 7 bases and J 4 bases; nucleotides not matched to a gene: 9. Germline values: CDR1 ENHRY, CDR2 SYGVKD. CDR3 length: 15 amino acids. This chain's CDR3 is CAIKARDRVADTQYF. The CDR3 DNA sequence: TGTGCCATCAAAGCCCGGGACAGGGTGGCAGATACGCAGTATTTT.

The sample holds one count of this clone. The V call is TRBV10-3, the J call TRBJ1-2; D gene uncertain. Germline V CDR1 and CDR2: ENHRY, SYGVKD. CDR3 length: 12 amino acids. With 8 bases removed from V and 3 bases from J, the gap between germline ends came to 10 bases. DNA for the CDR3: TGTGCCATCGCCGGTACAGACTATGGCTACACCTTC. It encodes CAIAGTDYGYTF.

V is TRBV10-1 and J is TRBJ1-5; D gene ambiguous. Trimming removed 0 bases at V and 6 bases at J, with 9 bases between. The V gene's germline CDR1 is WNHNN and CDR2 SYGVQD (reference sequence). CDR3 size: 14 residues. The CDR3 nucleotides read TGCGCCAGCAGTGAGTCGGGAATAAGTCAGCCCCAGCATTTT. This encodes CASSESGISQPQHF.

The chain joins TRBV2 to TRBJ2-7; 7 bases map to TRBD1. This CDR3 is built from 16 residues. The V gene's germline CDR1 is SNHLY and CDR2 FYNNEI. J gave up 7 bases and V 2 bases, and 14 bases lay outside the gene matches. The CDR3 is CASSERGPRTEGEQYF. The CDR3 bases are TGTGCCAGCAGTGAAAGGGGGCCGCGGACTGAAGGGGAGCAGTACTTC.

The genes are TRBV4-3 and TRBJ1-2; D gene unclear. The CDR3 is made up of 15 amino acids. The germline V gene encodes CDR1 LGHNA and CDR2 YSLEER. The V and J ends lost 0 bases and 1 base respectively, with 9 bases between them. The CDR3 region is CASSQDGGINYGYTF. The DNA for the CDR3 is TGCGCCAGCAGCCAAGACGGAGGGATTAACTATGGCTACACCTTC.

This chain uses TRBV7-6 with TRBJ2-5, with 9 positions matching TRBD1. The CDR3 sequence is 14 residues long. Trimming took 6 bases from V and 4 from J; bases not matched to a gene: 6. Germline V lookup: CDR1 SGHVS, CDR2 FNYEAQ. CDR3 nucleotide sequence: TGTGCCAGCAGTACGGGACAGGGACGAGAGACCCAGTACTTC. Amino acids: CASSTGQGRETQYF.